Reported below is one TCR beta chain. J lost 0 bases, V lost 7 bases, and 4 bases had no gene match. CDR1 and CDR2 (germline): MNHNS, SASEGT. The CDR3 totals 15 residues. The data belong to a study of shared T cell receptors in the human thymus. Repertoires were generated with immunoSEQ multiplex PCR, while TCRdb's copy carries only in-frame clones and drops some. In the table there are 63,000 or so clones, around 96% of which are singletons. The sequence came from a human donor. V usage is TRBV6-1 and J usage is TRBJ2-4, with 9 bases lining up with TRBD1. The sample comprised thymocytes. The CDR3 DNA reads as TGTGCCAGCAACCTGGACAGGGGAGCCAAAAACATTCAGTACTTC. This gives the protein CASNLDRGAKNIQYF.